This T cell receptor beta chain appears in the sequencing data of a study of CD8 T cells in ankylosing spondylitis (dated by TCRdb to about 2017). Regarding the study in general: The study profiled T cell receptor beta repertoires in healthy donors and ankylosing spondylitis patients to find disease-linked TCR variants. In total, the full study cohort was made up of 95 to 110 healthy donors and approximately 27 ankylosing spondylitis patients. Peripheral blood was sampled, and synovial fluid was additionally collected from ankylosing spondylitis patients. General conclusions and limits of the study: The disease-linked clones were reported to be significantly enriched in matched synovial fluid samples from ankylosing spondylitis patients. A CD8+ phenotype was shown by the disease-linked clones, which were found at relatively low frequencies in peripheral blood. Some motif variants had previously been reported in the synovial fluid and blood of reactive arthritis patients, which suggests shared mechanisms of disease initiation. Blood from ankylosing spondylitis patients appeared to be characterized by a TCR beta motif composed of about eight highly homologous amino acid variants.

The reads were generated on an Illumina HiSeq 2500. TCR beta libraries were prepared by quantitative 5'-RACE with molecular barcodes. Per the source publication's procedure: To identify disease-linked TCR variants, a new computational method was used, one built on a probabilistic model of VDJ rearrangement. TCRdb reprocessing: public reads trimmed at Q25 with fastp, clones called with MiXCR, in-frame beta chains kept. Records with the same CDR3 protein are collapsed into one entry carrying the most frequent genes and DNA. V and J calls and clone size were set by TCRdb, not the authors. The sample data list around 28,000 distinct CDR3 sequences, and 30% of these were observed just once. The ten largest clones capture 45% of the sample. Synovial fluid samples and blood samples obtained from the same ankylosing spondylitis patients were matched. A note on this clonotype: Its antigen is currently not known. No qualities accompany the bases; no much larger clone lies one base away.

The source material was synovial fluid, either unsorted or a sorted T cell fraction (not recorded which). This TCR was sampled from a male donor with ankylosing spondylitis.

The nucleotide sequence reads TGTGCCAGCAGCCAAGACTTTAGCGAGGCGTGGGAGACCCAGTACTTC. The translation is CASSQDFSEAWETQYF. The rearrangement combines TRBV4-2 with TRBJ2-5, and perhaps TRBD2 as D gene, on 5 matching bases. CDR1 and CDR2 are drawn from the germline V gene: LGHNA, YNFKEQ. From the cysteine through the phenylalanine, the CDR3 covers 16 amino acids. Only the CDR3 portion is preserved as DNA: 48 bases, with reading frame beginning at the first base. V and J lose 0 bases and 5 bases, and a span of 16 bases separates them.